The 30 T cell receptor beta chains reported below all come from one sample, sequenced in a study of shared clonotypes between healthy human individuals. TCRdb's table, derived via immunoSEQ multiplex PCR, lists solely in-frame clones and lacks some. Here the sample spans 470,000 or so clones, roughly 80% being singletons. The source material was PBMCs. Receptors originate from a middle-aged woman in good health. Some clones in this sample may be carry-over from other donors' samples.

The chain links TRBV11-2 to TRBJ1-4, with TRBD1 identical over 7 bases. CDR3 length equals 15 residues. The V and J ends lost 3 bases and 3 bases, in that order; junction bases with no gene match: 4. Germline V gene sequence: CDR1 SGHAT, CDR2 FQNNGV. For the CDR3, the DNA is TGTGCCAGCAGCTTGCAGGGACAGTCTAATGAAAAACTGTTTTTT. This codes for CASSLQGQSNEKLFF.

Comments on this clone: A far more abundant clone sits one base away, making this likely a read error. The rearrangement links TRBV10-3 to TRBJ2-5; 9 positions agree with TRBD1. Germline CDR1 reads ENHRY; CDR2 reads SYGVKD. The junction had 12 bases not matched to a gene; V was cut back by 8 bases and J by 2 bases. This CDR3 contains 16 residues. CDR3 DNA: TGTGCCATCGGTGGGGGGACAGGGTACCCACAAGAGACCCAGTACTTC. Encoded protein: CAIGGGTGYPQETQYF.

About this clone itself: A far larger clone lies a single base away; this is likely a read error. The rearrangement joins TRBV29-1 to TRBJ2-2; 7 nucleotides align to TRBD2. Per germline, CDR1 SQVTM and CDR2 ANQGSEA. This CDR3 is 14 amino acids long. This CDR3 is CGAGRGGDTGELFF. The CDR3 DNA reads TGCGGCGCTGGGCGGGGAGGGGACACCGGGGAGCTGTTTTTT.

There are a few counts of this clone. The V call is TRBV15, the J call TRBJ2-3; TRBD2 aligns across 12 bases. After removal of 3 bases from V and 5 bases from J, the junction contained 6 bases not matched to a gene. CDR1 and CDR2 from the germline V gene are LNHNV and YYDKDF (reference sequence). This CDR3 is built from 16 residues. The CDR3 DNA reads as TGTGCCACCAGCAGCGGACTAGCGGGACTCAAAGATACGCAGTATTTT. It specifies CATSSGLAGLKDTQYF.

This chain uses TRBV19 with TRBJ2-6; D call uncertain. The CDR3 has 17 residues. Between the trimmed V and J ends, which lost 4 bases and 0 bases, there was a span of 13 bases. Germline assignment: CDR1 LNHDA and CDR2 SQIVND (reference sequence). The CDR3 reads CASSSGRANSGANVLTF. CDR3 DNA: TGTGCCAGTAGTAGCGGACGGGCAAACTCTGGGGCCAACGTCCTGACTTTC. The variable domain in full, with the rest retrieved from reference TRBV19 and TRBJ2-6, is DGGITQSPKYLFRKEGQNVTLSCEQNLNHDAMYWYRQDPGQGLRLIYYSQIVNDFQKGDIAEGYSVSREKKESFPLTVTSAQKNPTAFYLCASSSGRANSGANVLTFGAGSRLTVL.

The rearrangement uses TRBV6-5 and TRBJ1-1; no reliable D call. Trimming stripped 6 bases from V and 2 bases from J, with 10 bases between. CDR1 and CDR2 from the germline V gene are MNHEY and SVGAGI. This CDR3 spans 13 amino acids. CDR3 loop: CASSFERNTEAFF. CDR3 nucleotide sequence: TGTGCCAGCAGCTTTGAAAGAAACACTGAAGCTTTCTTT.

This clone was seen only once. The sample holds other DNA sequences that translate to the same CDR3. V gene TRBV2 combines with J gene TRBJ2-7; no reliable D call. Looked up from germline, CDR1 is SNHLY and CDR2 is FYNNEI. The CDR3 runs to 12 residues. V lost 3 bases to trimming and J lost 3 bases, with 6 bases between them. CDR3 residues: CASSEGVYEQYF. For the CDR3, the DNA is TGTGCCAGCAGTGAGGGTGTCTACGAGCAGTACTTC.

The gene calls are TRBV5-6 and TRBJ2-3, with 12 bases matching TRBD1. This CDR3 has 16 residues. The V gene end was trimmed by 0 bases and the J gene end by 4 bases; junction bases not matched to a gene: 3. Germline V gives CDR1 SGHDT, CDR2 YYEEEE. The CDR3 is CASSLAGTGGADTQYF. CDR3 coding DNA: TGTGCCAGCAGCTTGGCCGGGACAGGGGGCGCAGATACGCAGTATTTT.

The chain recombines TRBV28 with TRBJ2-1; TRBD2 aligns across 7 bases. Losses at the gene ends were 2 bases for V and 3 bases for J; bases not matched to a gene: 1. Germline V gives CDR1 MDHEN, CDR2 SYDVKM. The CDR3 is 14 residues long. Written as DNA, the CDR3 is TGTGCCAGCAGTTTAGCGGGAGTCTACAATGAGCAGTTCTTC. Its protein is CASSLAGVYNEQFF.

The chain uses TRBV9 and TRBJ2-1, with D possibly TRBD1 on 5 matching bases. Germline V gene sequence: CDR1 SGDLS, CDR2 YYNGEE. V was trimmed by 0 bases and J by 4 bases, leaving 14 bases between them. CDR3 length: 16 residues. In DNA, the CDR3 is TGTGCCAGCAGCGTAGGGGCAGGGAATGGATACAATGAGCAGTTCTTC. Translated, it gives CASSVGAGNGYNEQFF. The full variable domain, completed using reference TRBV9 and TRBJ2-1, is DSGVTQTPKHLITATGQRVTLRCSPRSGDLSVYWYQQSLDQGLQFLIQYYNGEERAKGNILERFSAQQFPDLHSELNLSSLELGDSALYFCASSVGAGNGYNEQFFGPGTRLTVL.

This clone was seen only once. This chain joins TRBV7-9 and TRBJ1-6; 12 bases agree with TRBD1. The CDR3 totals 16 residues. V lost 5 bases to trimming and J lost 9 bases; unmatched junction nucleotides: 8. The germline gives CDR1 SEHNR, CDR2 FQNEAQ (reference sequence). CDR3 in DNA: TGTGCCAGCAGCCTCCCGGGACAGGGGGCAGCTTCACCCCTCCACTTT. It translates to CASSLPGQGAASPLHF.

Here the CDR3 reads CASSFHLQETQYF. CDR3 in DNA: TGTGCCAGCAGTTTCCATTTACAAGAGACCCAGTACTTC. The chain carries TRBV2 and TRBJ2-5; the D is unclear. This CDR3 contains 13 residues. V lost 5 bases and J 2 bases, leaving 9 bases between the germline ends. Germline V CDR1 and CDR2: SNHLY, FYNNEI.

Regarding this clone: A single base is all that separates this from a far larger clone, so a read error is likely. V is TRBV30 and J is TRBJ2-3; 9 bases map to TRBD1. The CDR3 extends over 14 amino acids. The germline CDR1 and CDR2 sequences are GTSNPN and SVGIG (reference sequence). J lost 4 bases, V lost 1 base, and 3 bases had no gene match. CDR3 sequence reads: CAWSATGGPDTQYF. CDR3 nucleotides: TGTGCCTGGAGTGCTACAGGGGGCCCAGATACGCAGTATTTT.

DNA of the CDR3: TGTGCCAGCAGGCCGGGACAGACGGAAGCTTTCTTT. Its translation: CASRPGQTEAFF. The gene calls are TRBV6-1 and TRBJ1-1, with 7 bases matching TRBD1. V was pared by 6 bases and J by 8 bases, with 6 bases of the junction left unmatched. Germline CDR1 is MNHNS and CDR2 is SASEGT. The CDR3 covers 12 residues.

Comments on this clone: This probably arose from a read error, given a far larger clone one base away. The V call is TRBV29-1, the J call TRBJ2-7; 11 bases map to TRBD1. From germline, CDR1 is SQVTM and CDR2 ANQGSEA. This CDR3 is built from 14 residues. V trimming: 2 bases; J trimming: 3 bases; junction bases outside the gene matches: 3. The CDR3 region is CSVEWDRGIYEQYF. In DNA form, the CDR3 reads TGCAGCGTTGAATGGGACAGGGGGATCTACGAGCAGTACTTC.

The chain joins TRBV19 to TRBJ2-7; 7 bases align to TRBD1. CDR1 is LNHDA and CDR2 is SQIVND in the germline V gene (reference sequence). This CDR3 spans 13 amino acids. V lost 4 bases, J lost 5 bases, and 5 bases stayed unmatched. The CDR3 here is CASSSGQVNEQYF. The CDR3 DNA is TGTGCCAGTAGTAGCGGACAGGTTAACGAGCAGTACTTC.

The V call is TRBV15, the J call TRBJ1-5; D call uncertain. The germline V gene has CDR1 LNHNV and CDR2 YYDKDF (reference sequence). This CDR3 contains 14 residues. V lost 0 bases and J lost 7, with 10 bases in between. The CDR3 spells CATSRDGPWQPQHF. In nucleotides, the CDR3 is TGTGCCACCAGCAGAGACGGGCCTTGGCAGCCCCAGCATTTT.

Note on this clone: This is likely an artifact of a read error, given a far larger clone one base away. This rearrangement joins TRBV30 to TRBJ1-2; D is perhaps TRBD1 (5 bases). Germline V gene lookup returns CDR1 GTSNPN and CDR2 SVGIG (reference sequence). V lost 4 bases to trimming and J lost 3 bases, with 9 bases between them. The CDR3 has 12 amino acids. The CDR3 region is CAWNQGDYGYTF. The CDR3 coding sequence is TGTGCCTGGAACCAGGGCGACTATGGCTACACCTTC.

As regards this clone: A far more abundant clone sits one base away, making this likely a read error. The gene calls are TRBV29-1 and TRBJ2-5; 8 nucleotides match TRBD1. The CDR3 contains 15 residues. Trimming cost V 4 bases and J 1 base; bases outside gene matches: 8. Per germline, CDR1 SQVTM and CDR2 ANQGSEA. The CDR3 region has the DNA TGCAGCGTTGGAGTGCTGACAGGGGCCCAAGAGACCCAGTACTTC. It codes for CSVGVLTGAQETQYF.

This sequence joins TRBV7-8 and TRBJ2-1; TRBD2 aligns across 16 bases. The CDR3 extends over 17 amino acids. In germline, CDR1 is SGHVS, CDR2 FQNEAQ. V lost 5 bases, J lost 8 bases, and 9 bases stayed unmatched. The CDR3 bases are TGTGCCAGCAGCCCTCGGGGACTAGCGGGAGGGCACGATGAGCAGTTCTTC. Translating it yields CASSPRGLAGGHDEQFF.

This clone has more than one count but fewer than ten. This chain connects TRBV5-4 to TRBJ2-7; 7 nucleotides agree with TRBD2. This CDR3 contains 14 residues. CDR1 and CDR2 from the germline V gene are SGHNT and YYREEE (reference sequence). The V segment lost 4 bases and the J segment 6 bases; nucleotides outside the gene matches: 10. CDR3 DNA: TGTGCCAGCAGCCCTGAGCGGGAAAGGGGCGAGCAGTACTTC. This codes for CASSPERERGEQYF.

V gene TRBV7-6 combines with J gene TRBJ2-1; 9 bases align to TRBD1. J was trimmed by 3 bases and V by 6 bases; bases with no gene match: 6. Germline lookup yields CDR1 SGHVS and CDR2 FNYEAQ. The CDR3 contains 15 residues. The CDR3 sequence: CASRADRGFYNEQFF. CDR3 in DNA: TGTGCCAGCAGGGCAGACAGGGGGTTCTACAATGAGCAGTTCTTC.

V gene TRBV13 combines with J gene TRBJ2-5; 9 bases fit TRBD2. The CDR3 is 15 residues long. J gave up 5 bases and V 5 bases, and 9 bases lay outside the gene matches. Germline V gene sequence: CDR1 PRHDT, CDR2 FYEKMQ (reference sequence). The CDR3 sequence: CASSATGTSRETQYF. CDR3 coding DNA: TGTGCCAGCAGCGCGACCGGGACTAGCAGGGAGACCCAGTACTTC.

On this clone itself: A far larger clone is off by one base, so a read error is likely. Distinct nucleotide sequences in the sample also encode this CDR3. The rearrangement joins TRBV6-5 to TRBJ1-1, with D tentatively TRBD1 (5 bases). The CDR3 runs 16 residues. From germline, CDR1 is MNHEY and CDR2 SVGAGI. Trimming took off 0 bases at V and 1 base at J, with 12 bases between the two ends. The CDR3 sequence is CASSYSLQGGNTEAFF. As DNA, the CDR3 is TGTGCCAGCAGTTACTCGCTGCAGGGAGGGAACACTGAAGCTTTCTTT.

The J gene is TRBJ1-2, the V gene TRBV2; tentative D call: TRBD1 (5 bases). This CDR3 has 12 residues. Germline V gene lookup returns CDR1 SNHLY and CDR2 FYNNEI. V was shortened by 5 bases and J by 2 bases, with 6 bases between the two germline ends. DNA of the CDR3: TGTGCCAGCAGTCCAGGGAACTATGGCTACACCTTC. Its translation is CASSPGNYGYTF.

V usage is TRBV6-5 and J usage is TRBJ1-2, with TRBD1 matching 8 bases. The CDR3 sequence is 16 residues long. V gave up 4 bases and J gave up 3 bases; unmatched junction bases: 10. CDR1 and CDR2 from the germline V gene are MNHEY and SVGAGI. The CDR3 sequence is CASSSPTPDRDYGYTF. The DNA for the CDR3 is TGTGCCAGCAGTTCCCCTACCCCGGACAGGGACTATGGCTACACCTTC.

CDR3 in DNA: TGTGCCAGCAGCCCCGGAGGAATTTCCTACGAGCAGTACTTC. Its protein is CASSPGGISYEQYF. This sequence joins TRBV7-6 and TRBJ2-7; possible D gene TRBD2, 5 bases. Deletions cut 5 bases from V and 1 base from J, with 12 bases between. The CDR3 sequence is 14 residues long. From germline, CDR1 is SGHVS and CDR2 FNYEAQ.

This chain joins TRBV27 and TRBJ1-2; 10 bases line up with TRBD1. CDR3 size: 16 residues. Trimming removed 0 bases from V and 3 bases from J; junction bases left unmatched: 4. Looked up from germline, CDR1 is MNHEY and CDR2 is SMNVEV (reference sequence). The CDR3 is CASSLSGQGRYYGYTF. In DNA form, the CDR3 reads TGTGCCAGCAGTTTATCGGGACAGGGGAGATACTATGGCTACACCTTC.

This rearrangement joins TRBV7-8 to TRBJ2-7; 10 bases line up with TRBD1. Germline loops: CDR1 SGHVS, CDR2 FQNEAQ. J gave up 7 bases and V 5 bases, and 8 bases lay outside the gene matches. This CDR3 has 14 residues. The CDR3 DNA is TGTGCCAGCAGCCCCAGACAGGGGGCGGAAGAGCAGTACTTC. Its translation is CASSPRQGAEEQYF.

The V call is TRBV2, the J call TRBJ2-2; possibly TRBD2 for D (7 bases). V was shortened by 10 bases and J by 4 bases, with 13 bases between the two germline ends. The CDR3 consists of 13 residues. Germline V lookup: CDR1 SNHLY, CDR2 FYNNEI. CDR3: CANRRGLTGELFF. CDR3 sequence (DNA): TGTGCCAACAGGCGGGGGCTCACCGGGGAGCTGTTTTTT.